This T cell receptor (beta chain) was captured in a study of T-cell memory formation after mild COVID-19. The study, taken as a whole, reports: That cross-reactive memory joined was suggested by some responding clones appearing in pre-infection memory. Those CD4+ clones that contracted were mainly in CM and EM (CD8+ ones in EMRA).

Germline CDR1 LGHDT, CDR2 YNNKEL (reference sequence). The CDR3 contains 13 residues. Between the trimmed V and J ends, which lost 4 bases and 6 bases, there was a span of 13 bases. On this clonotype: No antigen is known for it.

Each CDR3 protein is one row after TCRdb ran MiXCR on the 5' RACE reads. The sample has 300,000 to 400,000 distinct CDR3 sequences, 25% to 30% seen once; the top ten hold roughly 13%. The chain uses TRBV3-1 and TRBJ2-7; D is tentatively TRBD1 or TRBD2 (5 bases each). Sequencing input: PBMCs or a T cell subset sorted from them (not recorded which). This sequence was found in an adult woman who had mild COVID-19 (a few samples of this study predate the infection). Cell type and time point are not known. CDR3 nucleotides: TGTGCCAGCAGCCGGGGGTCCTGGGGCGAGCAGTACTTC. This codes for CASSRGSWGEQYF.